This T cell receptor (beta chain) emerged from a study of blood T cell repertoires in COVID-19. Overall study: Some COVID-19 samples were acute and others convalescent; all came from the United States, Italy and Spain.

In the authors' methods: Estimates of nucleated cell counts were drawn from the amplification of reference gene primers. Profiled with immunoSEQ multiplex PCR; TCRdb holds only in-frame clones, not every one. Clone size and V and J calls were adopted from that table, with D and trimming inferred from the DNA. The repertoire consists of fewer than 200,000 clones, with approximately 87% occurring once and the leading ten covering 2.5%. Trimming removed 2 bases from V and 1 base from J, with 8 bases in between. The CDR3 has 14 amino acids. Germline V gene data show CDR1 as MNHNS and CDR2 as SASEGT. The chain carries TRBV6-1 and TRBJ1-1; D is perhaps TRBD1 (6 bases). The specimen sequenced was peripheral blood. This clonotype was sampled from a man aged 35 to 55 with active or convalescent COVID-19. This chain's CDR3 is CASSESTGNTEAFF. The CDR3 nucleotides read TGTGCCAGCAGTGAATCGACAGGGAACACTGAAGCTTTCTTT.